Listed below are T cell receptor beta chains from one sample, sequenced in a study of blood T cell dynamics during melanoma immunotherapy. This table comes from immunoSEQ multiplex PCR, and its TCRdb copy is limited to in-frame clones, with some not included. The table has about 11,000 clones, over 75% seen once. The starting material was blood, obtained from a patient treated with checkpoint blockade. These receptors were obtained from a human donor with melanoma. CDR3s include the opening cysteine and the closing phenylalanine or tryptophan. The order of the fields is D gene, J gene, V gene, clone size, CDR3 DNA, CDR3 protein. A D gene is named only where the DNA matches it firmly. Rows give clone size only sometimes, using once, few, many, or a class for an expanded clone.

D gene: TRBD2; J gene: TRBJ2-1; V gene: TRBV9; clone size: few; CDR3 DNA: TGTGCCAGCAGCGTGACCTCGACTAGCGGGGCCCACGATGAGCAGTTCTTC; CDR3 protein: CASSVTSTSGAHDEQFF
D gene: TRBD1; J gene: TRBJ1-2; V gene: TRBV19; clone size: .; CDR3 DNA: TGTGCCAGTAGTATAGAGGGGCGGACAGGGCATGGCTACACCTTC; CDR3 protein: CASSIEGRTGHGYTF
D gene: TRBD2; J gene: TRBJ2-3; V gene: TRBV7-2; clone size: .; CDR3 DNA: TGTGCCAGCAGCCCCGGGACTAGCGGGGTAGATACGCAGTATTTT; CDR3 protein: CASSPGTSGVDTQYF
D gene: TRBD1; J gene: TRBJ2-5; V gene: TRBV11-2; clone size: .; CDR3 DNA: TGTGCCAGCAGCTTAGGATCGTTAGGGGGCGCATCAGAGACCCAGTACTTC; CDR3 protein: CASSLGSLGGASETQYF
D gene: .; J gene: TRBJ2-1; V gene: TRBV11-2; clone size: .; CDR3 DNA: TGTGCCAGCAGACCCCGACGGGGAAACCCATACAATGAGCAGTTCTTC; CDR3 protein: CASRPRRGNPYNEQFF
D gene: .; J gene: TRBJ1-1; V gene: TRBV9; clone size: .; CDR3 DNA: TGTGCCAGCAGCCGACTAGACAGGAACACTGAAGCTTTCTTT; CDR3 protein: CASSRLDRNTEAFF
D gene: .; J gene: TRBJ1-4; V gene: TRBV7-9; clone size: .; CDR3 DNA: TGTGCCAGCAGCTTGACAGGAGGGGAAAAACTGTTTTTT; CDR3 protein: CASSLTGGEKLFF
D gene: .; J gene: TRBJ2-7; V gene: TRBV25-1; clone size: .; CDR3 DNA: TGTGCCAGCAGTGAATTTGGGACCGGCTCCTACGAGCAGTACTTC; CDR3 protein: CASSEFGTGSYEQYF
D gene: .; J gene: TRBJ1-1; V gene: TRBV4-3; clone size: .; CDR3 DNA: TGCGCCAGCAGCCCAGACAGAGCGAACACTGAAGCTTTCTTT; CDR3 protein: CASSPDRANTEAFF
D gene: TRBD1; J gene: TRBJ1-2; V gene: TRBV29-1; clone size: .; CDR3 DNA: TGCAGCGCCGCAGGGACAGCTTATGGCTACACCTTC; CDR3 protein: CSAAGTAYGYTF